Listed below are T cell receptor beta chains from one sample, sequenced in a study of blood T cell repertoires in COVID-19. Method: immunoSEQ multiplex PCR; TCRdb's copy keeps in-frame clones and lacks some. This sample has about 220,000 clones; approximately 78% occur once, and the top ten carry roughly 5.5%. Sequenced sample: peripheral blood. The source is a woman aged 70 to 79 with COVID-19, enrolled during active disease. Each CDR3 is given with its conserved first and last residue. A D gene is named only where the DNA matches it firmly. Clone size, where shown, is once, few, many, or a class for clones that have expanded.

v_call	j_call	clone_size	d_call	cdr3_aa	cdr3_nt
TRBV4-3	TRBJ1-1	NA	NA	CASSATAGLNTEAFF	TGCGCCAGCAGCGCAACGGCGGGGCTCAACACTGAAGCTTTCTTT
TRBV5-1	TRBJ2-5	NA	NA	CASSLNLETQYF	TGCGCCAGCAGCTTGAATCTAGAGACCCAGTACTTC
TRBV7-2	TRBJ2-6	few	NA	CASSQGTGANVLTF	TGTGCCAGCAGCCAGGGGACTGGGGCCAACGTCCTGACTTTC
TRBV28	TRBJ1-5	once	NA	CASPPSRLLTNQPQHF	TGTGCCAGTCCGCCGAGTCGTCTCCTAACCAATCAGCCCCAGCATTTT
TRBV9	TRBJ2-2	NA	NA	CASSVEASVVSGELFF	TGTGCCAGCAGCGTAGAAGCATCGGTGGTATCCGGGGAGCTGTTTTTT
TRBV7-2	TRBJ2-7	NA	TRBD2	CASSLNSGVSYEQYF	TGTGCCAGCAGCTTAAATAGCGGGGTCTCCTACGAGCAGTACTTC
TRBV27	TRBJ2-3	once	TRBD2	CASSLRDSGRSADTQYF	TGTGCCAGCAGTTTACGGGATAGCGGGAGGAGCGCAGATACGCAGTATTTT
TRBV28	TRBJ2-2	NA	TRBD2	CASGLAGDVGELFF	TGTGCCAGCGGGCTAGCGGGAGACGTCGGGGAGCTGTTTTTT
TRBV5-8	TRBJ1-5	NA	TRBD1	CASSLAGTGFQPQHF	TGTGCCAGCAGCTTGGCTGGGACAGGGTTTCAGCCCCAGCATTTT
TRBV9	TRBJ2-1	NA	TRBD2	CASSPRLAGGHEQFF	TGTGCCAGCAGCCCCCGACTAGCGGGAGGCCATGAGCAGTTCTTC
TRBV6-2/TRBV6-3	TRBJ1-1	NA	NA	CASSYLDTEAFF	TGTGCCAGCAGTTACCTCGACACTGAAGCTTTCTTT